Following are 19 T cell receptor beta chains from one sample sequenced in a study of blood T cell repertoires in COVID-19. Some clones are missing from TCRdb's copy, which holds only in-frame ones; the method was immunoSEQ multiplex PCR. The sample lists around 250,000 clones, approximately 82% occurring once. Sequences were obtained from peripheral blood. Source of these receptors: a man in his forties with active or convalescent COVID-19.

This clone has only one observation. The chain combines TRBV6-5 with TRBJ1-1; D uncertain. CDR1 and CDR2 from the germline V gene are MNHEY and SVGAGI. V dropped 3 bases and J dropped 8 bases, with 16 bases sitting between them. This CDR3 spans 14 amino acids. The CDR3 DNA is TGTGCCAGCAGTTATTTCGCAACCGGGAACGAAGCTTTCTTT. It translates to CASSYFATGNEAFF.

The chain recombines TRBV7-9 with TRBJ1-1; D is ambiguous. Trimming shortened V by 0 bases and J by 0 bases, and 8 bases separated the two germline ends. The CDR3 spans 15 residues. The germline CDR1 and CDR2 sequences are SEHNR and FQNEAQ (reference sequence). CDR3 sequence: CASSLAREMNTEAFF. The CDR3 nucleotides read TGTGCCAGCAGCTTAGCGAGAGAGATGAACACTGAAGCTTTCTTT.

The genes are TRBV5-1 and TRBJ2-1; a possible D gene is TRBD1 (6 bases). There are 15 residues in the CDR3. V was trimmed by 4 bases and J by 5 bases, leaving 16 bases between them. Germline V gives CDR1 SGHRS, CDR2 YFSETQ. The CDR3, as DNA: TGCGCCAGCAGCGTGGGGGCCAGCAATAACAATGAGCAGTTCTTC. Protein product: CASSVGASNNNEQFF.

J is TRBJ1-6 and V is TRBV30; TRBD1 matches at 7 bases. Looked up from germline, CDR1 is GTSNPN and CDR2 is SVGIG (reference sequence). Losses at the gene ends were 2 bases for V and 10 bases for J; bases not matched to a gene: 11. The CDR3 runs to 15 residues. This CDR3 reads CAWSPHRGPGSPLHF. As DNA, the CDR3 is TGTGCCTGGAGTCCCCACAGGGGCCCCGGGTCACCCCTCCACTTT.

This clone was recorded only once. The chain combines TRBV6-9 with TRBJ2-1, with D perhaps matching TRBD2 (5 bases). The CDR3 is 13 amino acids. Deletions cut 5 bases from V and 10 bases from J, with 15 bases between. Germline values: CDR1 MNHGY, CDR2 SVAAGI. CDR3 residues: CASSPSVGGEQFF. In DNA, the CDR3 is TGTGCCAGCAGTCCCTCGGTAGGCGGGGAGCAGTTCTTC.

The chain is built from TRBV6-2 or TRBV6-3 and TRBJ2-1; 12 nucleotides match TRBD2. From germline, CDR1 is MNHEY and CDR2 SVGEGT. Trimming removed 0 bases from V and 0 bases from J; junction bases left unmatched: 9. This CDR3 has 20 residues. As DNA, the CDR3 is TGTGCCAGCAGTTACTCACTAGCGGGGGGTGCCGGGAGCTCCTACAATGAGCAGTTCTTC. Translated, it gives CASSYSLAGGAGSSYNEQFF.

V and J are TRBV5-6 and TRBJ1-5, with 8 bases that match TRBD1. With V trimmed by 4 bases and J by 4 bases, 4 bases remained unmatched. Per germline, CDR1 SGHDT and CDR2 YYEEEE. The CDR3 loop spans 14 amino acids. Here the CDR3 reads CASSVDRGNQPQHF. CDR3 in DNA: TGTGCCAGCAGCGTCGACAGGGGAAATCAGCCCCAGCATTTT.

This clone was seen once. V and J are TRBV7-6 and TRBJ2-5; 8 positions match TRBD1. Germline CDR1 is SGHVS and CDR2 is FNYEAQ. The V and J ends lost 5 bases and 5 bases, in that order; junction bases with no gene match: 1. CDR3 size: 12 residues. CDR3 sequence reads: CASSDRGETQYF. CDR3 in DNA: TGTGCCAGCAGCGACAGGGGCGAGACCCAGTACTTC.

The chain uses TRBV28 and TRBJ2-1; 9 bases are a match to TRBD1. The germline V gene encodes CDR1 MDHEN and CDR2 SYDVKM. With V trimmed by 4 bases and J by 0 bases, 10 bases remained unmatched. The CDR3 loop spans 18 amino acids. Here the CDR3 reads CASSSIGQGISSYNEQFF. The CDR3 DNA is TGTGCCAGCAGTTCAATAGGACAGGGGATCAGCTCCTACAATGAGCAGTTCTTC. Complete variable domain (other parts from reference TRBV28 and TRBJ2-1): DVKVTQSSRYLVKRTGEKVFLECVQDMDHENMFWYRQDPGLGLRLIYFSYDVKMKEKGDIPEGYSVSREKKERFSLILESASTNQTSMYLCASSSIGQGISSYNEQFFGPGTRLTVL.

The chain uses TRBV6-5 and TRBJ1-2, with TRBD1 identical over 9 bases. V dropped 0 bases and J dropped 7; count of bases not matched to a gene: 6. Germline V lookup: CDR1 MNHEY, CDR2 SVGAGI. The CDR3 consists of 15 residues. The chain's CDR3 is CASSYSGQGVGGYTF. Here the CDR3 DNA reads TGTGCCAGCAGTTACTCGGGACAGGGCGTTGGTGGCTACACCTTC.

The rearrangement uses TRBV19 and TRBJ1-2, with D hard to call. V lost 1 base and J 6 bases, leaving 12 bases between the germline ends. This CDR3 has 14 residues. Germline V CDR1 and CDR2: LNHDA, SQIVND (reference sequence). CDR3 sequence: CASSIVGRRNGYTF. CDR3 nucleotides: TGTGCCAGTAGTATAGTAGGGAGGAGAAATGGCTACACCTTC.

The chain joins TRBV6-2 or TRBV6-3 to TRBJ1-6, with D hard to call. Germline V CDR1 and CDR2: MNHEY, SVGEGT. Trimming took 2 bases from V and 7 from J, leaving 9 bases between them. This CDR3 contains 14 residues. The CDR3 sequence: CASSYVSKNSPLHF. The CDR3 DNA follows: TGTGCCAGCAGTTACGTCAGTAAGAATTCACCCCTCCACTTT.

The chain employs TRBV30 and TRBJ1-2, with a tentative D call TRBD1 (6 bases). The CDR3 has 14 amino acids. Germline V gene sequence: CDR1 GTSNPN, CDR2 SVGIG (reference sequence). Trimming stripped 2 bases from V and 4 bases from J, with 14 bases between. The CDR3 region has the DNA TGTGCCTGGAGTAAGGGACACCGGCCCTATGGCTACACCTTC. As protein: CAWSKGHRPYGYTF.

The V gene is TRBV6-2 or TRBV6-3, the J gene TRBJ2-2; tentative D call: TRBD1 (6 bases). Trimming took 4 bases from V and 1 from J, leaving 13 bases between them. Germline lookup yields CDR1 MNHEY and CDR2 SVGEGT. The length of the CDR3 is 16 residues. The CDR3 loop reads CASSSSTGWNTGELFF. Here the CDR3 DNA reads TGTGCCAGCAGTTCCTCCACAGGGTGGAACACCGGGGAGCTGTTTTTT.

The rearrangement uses TRBV3-1 (or the pseudogene TRBV3-2) and TRBJ2-3; weak D call: TRBD2 (6 bases). Germline V lookup: CDR1 LGHDT, CDR2 YNNKEL (reference sequence). This CDR3 is 14 amino acids long. The germline V and J ends were trimmed by 0 bases and 5 bases, with 9 bases remaining between them. The CDR3 region is CASSQDDGRDTQYF. In DNA form, the CDR3 reads TGTGCCAGCAGCCAAGATGACGGGAGAGATACGCAGTATTTT.

This clone was observed a single time. The CDR3 DNA sequence: TGTGCCAGCAGCTTAGTAGGAGGAAACACTGAAGCTTTCTTT. Translating it yields CASSLVGGNTEAFF. This chain uses TRBV7-9 with TRBJ1-1, with D uncertain. Germline-derived CDR1 and CDR2 are SEHNR and FQNEAQ (reference sequence). This CDR3 spans 14 amino acids. With 1 base removed from V and 2 bases from J, the gap between germline ends came to 8 bases.

This clone was detected once. The J gene is TRBJ1-2, the V gene TRBV2; possibly TRBD1 for D (6 bases). The V end was cut by 1 base, the J end by 8 bases, with 17 bases between. Germline CDR1 reads SNHLY; CDR2 reads FYNNEI. The CDR3 is made up of 15 amino acids. CDR3 sequence (DNA): TGTGCCAGCAGTGAAGAGGGGGACACTTTCGGCGGCTACACCTTC. It translates to CASSEEGDTFGGYTF.

This clone was found once. The rearrangement uses TRBV28 and TRBJ1-2; maybe TRBD1 (5 bases). The ends were cut back, 3 bases at V and 9 bases at J, with 11 bases in the middle. The CDR3 contains 12 residues. Germline lookup yields CDR1 MDHEN and CDR2 SYDVKM. CDR3 in DNA: TGTGCCAGCAGTTTTGAGGACATAAGCTACACCTTC. It codes for CASSFEDISYTF.

V gene TRBV30 combines with J gene TRBJ2-5, with D uncertain. The V and J ends lost 2 bases and 4 bases respectively, with 17 bases between them. Looked up from germline, CDR1 is GTSNPN and CDR2 is SVGIG (reference sequence). This CDR3 has 15 amino acids. In nucleotides, the CDR3 is TGTGCCTGGAGTACCCTAGAGACGCGCGGAGAGACCCAGTACTTC. This codes for CAWSTLETRGETQYF.